These 24 T cell receptor beta chains were all obtained from the same sample, sequenced in a study of Graves' ophthalmopathy and Graves' hyperthyroidism (dated by TCRdb to 2017 to 2018). Sequencing was performed on an Illumina HiSeq 2000. TCR beta CDR3 regions were amplified from RNA transcripts for repertoire sequencing. HTBI primers and the Qiagen OneStep RT-PCR kit were used in a first-round RT-PCR, which was followed by a second-round multiplex PCR, size selection and purification. TCRdb reanalyzed the raw reads on its own, using fastp at Q25 for trimming and MiXCR for clone calling, and kept in-frame beta chains. Entries that share a CDR3 protein sequence are merged under the most common genes and DNA. The sample profile shows about 700,000 distinct CDR3 sequences; over 40% of them were found once. The leading ten clones occupy more than 2.5% of the sample. What was sequenced was peripheral blood. All receptors come from an adult man with Graves' ophthalmopathy.

As for this clonotype: With a much larger clone just one base away, this may be a read error. V usage is TRBV10-3 and J usage is TRBJ1-6; a possible D gene is TRBD1 (5 bases). Germline V gene lookup returns CDR1 ENHRY and CDR2 SYGVKD. The CDR3 is 15 amino acids. CDR3 in DNA: TGTGCCAGCAGTTATTCGGGGGGACTCAATTCACCCCTCCACTTT. Translation gives CASSYSGGLNSPLHF.

Remarks on this clonotype: The conserved phenylalanine or tryptophan normally closing the CDR3 is absent here, so this likely arose from a read error. V and J are TRBV10-3 and TRBJ1-1, with D possibly matching TRBD1 (5 bases). V was shortened by 10 bases and J by 2 bases, with 23 bases between the two germline ends. CDR1 and CDR2 from the germline V gene are ENHRY and SYGVKD. This CDR3 has 16 amino acids. The chain's CDR3 is CASTYLGGGANTEAFL. As DNA, the CDR3 is TGTGCCAGCACCTACCTCGGCGGCGGGGCAAACACTGAAGCTTTCCTT.

This clonotype was seen ten or more times. The chain employs TRBV9 and TRBJ2-7; 8 nucleotides align to TRBD2. CDR3 length equals 13 residues. Germline V lookup: CDR1 SGDLS, CDR2 YYNGEE. With V trimmed by 0 bases and J by 6 bases, 2 bases remained unmatched. For the CDR3, the DNA is TGTGCCAGCAGCGTAGCGGGGGGGCTCGAGCAGTACTTC. It codes for CASSVAGGLEQYF.

The gene calls are TRBV30 and TRBJ2-6; 7 positions match TRBD1. The germline gives CDR1 GTSNPN, CDR2 SVGIG (reference sequence). CDR3 length: 15 amino acids. The V and J ends lost 2 bases and 4 bases, in that order; junction bases with no gene match: 5. This CDR3 is CAWSQKQGGANVLTF. The CDR3 DNA is TGTGCCTGGAGTCAGAAACAGGGGGGGGCCAACGTCCTGACTTTC.

This clonotype appeared many times. The CDR3: CASSGPAGNTEAFF. The DNA for the CDR3 is TGTGCCAGCAGTGGTCCAGCGGGGAACACTGAAGCTTTCTTT. The rearrangement uses TRBV12-3 or TRBV12-4 and TRBJ1-1, with D unresolved. This CDR3 has 14 residues. Trimming took 5 bases from V and 1 from J, leaving 11 bases between them.

This clonotype was counted at least ten times. The chain links TRBV7-3 to TRBJ2-2; 8 nucleotides align to TRBD2. Germline loops: CDR1 SGHTA, CDR2 FQGTGA. This CDR3 contains 17 residues. Losses at the gene ends were 5 bases for V and 4 bases for J; bases not matched to a gene: 12. CDR3 DNA: TGTGCCAGCAGCGCCGAACCGGGACTAGTGGGCACCGGGGAGCTGTTTTTT. Protein product: CASSAEPGLVGTGELFF.

This clonotype was picked up many times. The chain carries TRBV7-9 and TRBJ1-4; tentative D call: TRBD1 (5 bases). CDR1 is SEHNR, CDR2 FQNEAQ, per germline (reference sequence). The length of the CDR3 is 12 residues. Trimming pared 4 bases from V and 8 bases from J, leaving 8 bases between. The CDR3 DNA is TGTGCCAGCAGCTCTGAGGGGGAAAAACTGTTTTTT. As protein: CASSSEGEKLFF.

The V and J genes are TRBV9 and TRBJ2-6; D perhaps matches TRBD1 (5 bases). CDR3 length equals 21 residues. The V and J ends lost 7 bases and 0 bases respectively, with 29 bases between them. The germline gives CDR1 SGDLS, CDR2 YYNGEE. CDR3 region: CASGPLRGSIYPDSGANVLTF. The CDR3 region has the DNA TGTGCCAGCGGCCCACTAAGGGGTTCCATCTACCCAGACTCTGGGGCCAACGTCCTGACTTTC.

Notes on this clonotype: One junction end disagrees with the germline gene, perhaps due to a read error. This sequence joins TRBV10-3 and TRBJ1-5, with 8 bases identical to TRBD1. Germline V gene lookup returns CDR1 ENHRY and CDR2 SYGVKD. The CDR3 consists of 14 residues. CDR3 in amino acids: CASSGGQVDQPQHF. CDR3 DNA: TGTGCCAGCAGTGGGGGACAGGTGGACCAGCCCCAGCATTTT.

Details on this clonotype: Given the absence of the conserved phenylalanine or tryptophan at the CDR3 end, a read error is likely. The DNA is left out, because the CDR3 cannot be placed on it with certainty; the CDR3 is given as TCRdb lists it. The V gene is TRBV10-3, the J gene TRBJ2-5; the table gives TRBD2 as D, unverified against the DNA. Germline lookup yields CDR1 ENHRY and CDR2 SYGVKD. Including both end residues, the CDR3 is 10 amino acids long. The CDR3 loop is CAISESPSST.

The CDR3 sequence: CASTPAGRTDTQYF. For the CDR3, the DNA is TGTGCCAGCACCCCAGCGGGACGGACAGATACGCAGTATTTT. V is TRBV12-3 or TRBV12-4 and J is TRBJ2-3; 7 bases align to TRBD2. This CDR3 region has 14 residues. With V trimmed by 7 bases and J by 3 bases, 7 bases remained unmatched.

This clonotype was detected ten times or more. This chain joins TRBV10-3 and TRBJ2-7, with 7 bases that match TRBD1. Losses at the gene ends were 4 bases for V and 7 bases for J; bases not matched to a gene: 10. This CDR3 comprises 14 residues. In germline, CDR1 is ENHRY, CDR2 SYGVKD. CDR3 in DNA: TGTGCCATCAGTGGCCCAGACAGGGTTGGGGAGCAGTACTTC. This gives the protein CAISGPDRVGEQYF.

This clonotype was found many times. This chain links TRBV7-9 with TRBJ2-7; D might be TRBD2 (6 bases). This CDR3 is 15 amino acids long. Germline CDR1 is SEHNR and CDR2 is FQNEAQ (reference sequence). V lost 6 bases, J lost 2 bases, and 17 bases lay in between. CDR3 sequence reads: CASSTLEGRAYEQYF. The CDR3 nucleotides are TGTGCCAGCAGTACTTTGGAGGGTAGAGCCTACGAGCAGTACTTC.

The chain uses TRBV9 and TRBJ1-2; 9 bases are a match to TRBD1. Germline CDR1 SGDLS, CDR2 YYNGEE. The CDR3 has 17 residues. V shed 2 bases, J shed 0 bases, and the junction held 8 bases outside the gene matches. The CDR3 DNA is TGTGCCAGCAGCGTTGAGGGGGACAGGGCACCTAACTATGGCTACACCTTC. It codes for CASSVEGDRAPNYGYTF.

V usage is TRBV7-9 and J usage is TRBJ1-4, with 7 bases matching TRBD1. Losses at the gene ends were 5 bases for V and 6 bases for J; bases not matched to a gene: 6. CDR1 is SEHNR, CDR2 FQNEAQ, per germline (reference sequence). The CDR3 covers 14 residues. CDR3 nucleotides: TGTGCCAGCAGCCCTCCGCAGGGGGATGAAAAACTGTTTTTT. Its protein product is CASSPPQGDEKLFF.

This clonotype was observed once. The V and J genes are TRBV20-1 and TRBJ2-7; D is unclear. V lost 6 bases, J lost 4 bases, and 13 bases lay in between. The CDR3 covers 12 residues. Germline V gene sequence: CDR1 DFQATT, CDR2 SNEGSKA (reference sequence). The CDR3 region is CSAPDQQYEQYF. The CDR3 DNA is TGCAGTGCCCCGGATCAGCAATACGAGCAGTACTTC.

As to this clonotype: This may stem from a read error, because a much larger clone lies one nucleotide away. The conserved phenylalanine or tryptophan is not found at the CDR3 terminus, so this likely reflects a read error. The chain links TRBV7-4 to TRBJ2-7; TRBD2 matches 12 bases. Trimming at V came to 4 bases and at J to 5 bases, leaving 9 bases not matched to a gene. The germline V gene has CDR1 SGHVT and CDR2 SQSDAQ. The CDR3 runs 16 residues. As DNA, the CDR3 is TGTGCCAGCAGCTCCCCGACTAGCGGGAGACCTCACGAGCAGTACCTC. It specifies CASSSPTSGRPHEQYL.

This clonotype was picked up many times. The genes are TRBV20-1 and TRBJ1-2, with D perhaps TRBD1 (6 bases). The germline V gene has CDR1 DFQATT and CDR2 SNEGSKA (reference sequence). V gave up 0 bases and J gave up 7 bases, with 18 bases separating them. This CDR3 comprises 15 residues. In DNA form, the CDR3 reads TGCAGTGCTAGAGATCATTCGTCCGGGACACTTGGCTACACCTTC. This codes for CSARDHSSGTLGYTF.

This clonotype has just a few counts. This CDR3 reads CASGFTVDRGVGGYTF. The CDR3 DNA is TGTGCTAGTGGTTTCACCGTGGACAGGGGGGTCGGTGGCTACACCTTC. This sequence joins TRBV12-5 and TRBJ1-2; 10 nucleotides agree with TRBD1. Germline CDR1 is LGHNT and CDR2 is FRNRAP. This CDR3 has 16 amino acids. The ends lost 3 bases at V and 7 bases at J; junction bases unmatched: 11.

The CDR3 loop is CAWSVTRTGELFF. In DNA, the CDR3 is TGTGCCTGGAGTGTAACGAGAACCGGGGAGCTGTTTTTT. This rearrangement joins TRBV30 to TRBJ2-2; no clear D. CDR1 and CDR2 from the germline V gene are GTSNPN and SVGIG (reference sequence). The V end was cut by 0 bases, the J end by 5 bases, with 7 bases between. The CDR3 runs 13 residues.

At least ten counts were recorded for this clonotype. This chain uses TRBV10-3 with TRBJ2-2; D perhaps matches TRBD2 (6 bases). Looked up from germline, CDR1 is ENHRY and CDR2 is SYGVKD. Trimming shortened V by 0 bases and J by 3 bases, and 11 bases separated the two germline ends. This CDR3 is 16 amino acids long. The CDR3 sequence is CAISESRGTDTGELFF. The CDR3 DNA follows: TGTGCCATCAGTGAGTCACGGGGGACTGACACCGGGGAGCTGTTTTTT.

Many counts were recorded for this clonotype. The chain joins TRBV7-6 to TRBJ2-7; D not certain. Trimming left V 4 bases short and J 6 bases short, with 10 bases between. Per the germline V gene, CDR1 is SGHVS and CDR2 is FNYEAQ. The CDR3 has 12 residues. The DNA of the CDR3 is TGTGCCAGCAGCTCCTATGTTGGCGAGCAGTACTTC. Protein sequence: CASSSYVGEQYF.

This chain uses TRBV7-9 with TRBJ2-7; 8 nucleotides match TRBD2. The CDR3 runs to 14 residues. Looked up from germline, CDR1 is SEHNR and CDR2 is FQNEAQ (reference sequence). V lost 7 bases and J lost 2; bases outside the gene matches: 7. The CDR3: CASTKLADPYEQYF. The CDR3 coding sequence is TGTGCCAGCACCAAACTAGCGGACCCCTACGAGCAGTACTTC.

The chain carries TRBV29-1 and TRBJ2-7; D is possibly TRBD1 or TRBD2 (5 bases each). Looked up from germline, CDR1 is SQVTM and CDR2 is ANQGSEA. V lost 6 bases to trimming and J lost 8 bases, with 20 bases between them. The CDR3 contains 13 residues. In DNA form, the CDR3 reads TGCAGCGTAGGGACCCTCAATCAGCCCCAGCAGTACTTC. Its protein product is CSVGTLNQPQQYF.